This T cell receptor (beta chain) was sequenced during a study of yellow fever vaccine responses in identical twins. General study points: Reports say the vaccine T cell response in twins looked partly convergent and partly personalized.

To note about this clonotype: Its antigen is currently unknown.

TCRdb redid the calling of the RT-PCR reads with MiXCR, one entry per CDR3 protein. The sample lists fewer than 5,000 distinct CDR3 sequences; roughly 67% were seen once. V was pared by 1 base and J by 0 bases, with 9 bases between. The CDR3 runs 16 residues. In germline, CDR1 is LNHDA, CDR2 SQIVND (reference sequence). The receptor was derived from a woman aged 18-29 years who received the yellow fever vaccine. The source material was T cells from blood (PBMCs), unsorted or a sorted subset (not recorded which), sampled before or after yellow fever vaccination (not recorded which). The J gene is TRBJ2-2, the V gene TRBV19; possibly TRBD1 for D (5 bases). This CDR3 is CASSIGRGANTGELFF. As DNA, the CDR3 is TGTGCCAGTAGTATAGGAAGGGGCGCGAACACCGGGGAGCTGTTTTTT.